This TCR beta chain stems from a study of PD-L1 blockade in urothelial cancer. This sample's time point: pretreatment peripheral blood. The assay was immunoSEQ multiplex PCR, and TCRdb's table has in-frame clones only and misses some. Of 60,000 to 70,000 clones listed, approximately 80% are singletons. Losses at the gene ends were 5 bases for V and 6 bases for J; bases not matched to a gene: 7. The CDR3 has 14 residues. CDR1 and CDR2 from the germline V gene are SGHRS and YFSETQ. The sample was PBMCs, taken around atezolizumab (anti-PD-L1) treatment. The rearrangement joins TRBV5-1 to TRBJ2-3; 9 nucleotides line up with TRBD2. The receptor's source is a man aged 70-80 years with urothelial cancer. The CDR3 nucleotides read TGCGCCAGCAGGGAGCGGGGGGTCGAGGATACGCAGTATTTT. It encodes CASRERGVEDTQYF. The full variable domain, with the rest looked up from reference TRBV5-1 and TRBJ2-3, is KAGVTQTPRYLIKTRGQQVTLSCSPISGHRSVSWYQQTPGQGLQFLFEYFSETQRNKGNFPGRFSGRQFSNSRSEMNVSTLELGDSALYLCASRERGVEDTQYFGPGTRLTVL.